These T cell receptor beta chains were read from a single sample in a study of cytotoxic CD8 clonotypes in ibrutinib-treated CLL. Sequenced by immunoSEQ multiplex PCR; TCRdb stores in-frame clones only, minus some. Of 55,000 to 80,000 clones in the sample, 45% to 60% are singletons; the top ten hold about 14%. The sample in question was PBMCs, obtained after 12 months of ibrutinib treatment. The receptors here all came from a human donor with chronic lymphocytic leukemia. The CDR3 runs from the conserved cysteine through the conserved F or W. A D gene is named only where the DNA matches it firmly. Size is omitted from some rows. Given values are once, few, many or a class for expanded clones.

>TRBV5-1|NA|NA|TRBJ2-5
TGCGCCAGCAGCCCCCCTGGGGGGCCGGGGCCAAGGGAGACCCAGTACTTC
CASSPPGGPGPRETQYF
>TRBV5-8|TRBD1|NA|TRBJ2-3
TGTGCCAGCAGCGCAACCGGGACAGCTAGACATACGCAGTATTTT
CASSATGTARHTQYF
>TRBV6-6|TRBD1|many|TRBJ2-7
TGTGCCAGCAGTTACTTAGGGACAGGGGCTTTCCACGAGCAGTACTTC
CASSYLGTGAFHEQYF
>TRBV5-6|TRBD2|once|TRBJ2-2
TGTGCCAGCAGCTTGGGCCCTTCTCTGGGCGGGAGGTACACCGGGGAGCTGTTTTTT
CASSLGPSLGGRYTGELFF
>TRBV11-2|NA|NA|TRBJ2-3
TGTGCCAGCACAGGGGTGGGCACAGATACGCAGTATTTT
CASTGVGTDTQYF
>TRBV5-6|NA|few|TRBJ1-2
TGTGCCAGCAGCTCCGGGACTTTAGGTGGCTACACCTTC
CASSSGTLGGYTF
>TRBV4-2|NA|NA|TRBJ2-2
TGTGCCAGCAGCCAGTCGCGGGATTTCACCGGGGAGCTGTTTTTT
CASSQSRDFTGELFF
>TRBV10-3|TRBD2|NA|TRBJ2-1
TGTGCCATCAGGACTAGCGGGGGATACAATGAGCAGTTCTTC
CAIRTSGGYNEQFF
>TRBV29-1|NA|few|TRBJ2-7
TGCAGCGTTGGGAAAAGGGGGGTTTCCTACGAGCAGTACTTC
CSVGKRGVSYEQYF
>TRBV11-3|NA|NA|TRBJ1-6
TGTGCCAGCAGTCACTCAGGGAATTCACCCCTCCACTTT
CASSHSGNSPLHF
>TRBV19|NA|NA|TRBJ2-7
TGTGCCAGTAGTATAGACAGGGGTGAGAAGGTCGGCGAGCAGTACTTC
CASSIDRGEKVGEQYF
>TRBV29-1|NA|many|TRBJ1-2
TGCAGCGTAGAGGTAACGGGACGAAGCTATGGCTACACCTTC
CSVEVTGRSYGYTF
>TRBV19|TRBD1|NA|TRBJ1-5
TGTGCCAGTAGTTCGTCCGACAGGGGTGGCAATCAGCCCCAGCATTTT
CASSSSDRGGNQPQHF
>TRBV27|NA|NA|TRBJ2-5
TGTGCCAGCAGTTTATACAGAGTTGGGACAAAAGAGACCCAGTACTTC
CASSLYRVGTKETQYF
>TRBV5-4|TRBD1|NA|TRBJ1-4
TGTGCCAGCAGCCTGGGACAGCCTAATGAAAAACTGTTTTTT
CASSLGQPNEKLFF
>TRBV28|NA|once|TRBJ2-7
TGTGCCAGCAGATACGGAATCGAGCAGTACTTC
CASRYGIEQYF
>TRBV4-2|NA|few|TRBJ2-7
TGTGCCAGCAGCCAAGATCGGACGGAGACCCATTACGAGCAGTACTTC
CASSQDRTETHYEQYF
>TRBV18|NA|NA|TRBJ1-5
TGTGCCAGCTCAGAAGGGAGCAATCAGCCCCAGCATTTT
CASSEGSNQPQHF
>TRBV28|TRBD1|NA|TRBJ1-5
TGTGCCAGCATTAGTTCAAGGGACAGATATAGCAATCAGCCCCAGCATTTT
CASISSRDRYSNQPQHF
>TRBV30|NA|NA|TRBJ1-6
TGTGCCTGGGGAGACAGTGGATATTCACCCCTCCACTTT
CAWGDSGYSPLHF
>TRBV18|TRBD1|NA|TRBJ2-3
TGTGCCAGCTCACCACTGGGACAGCTCACAGATACGCAGTATTTT
CASSPLGQLTDTQYF
>TRBV11-2|NA|NA|TRBJ1-1
TGTGCCAGCAGCTTAGTGGGGTTCACTGAAGCTTTCTTT
CASSLVGFTEAFF